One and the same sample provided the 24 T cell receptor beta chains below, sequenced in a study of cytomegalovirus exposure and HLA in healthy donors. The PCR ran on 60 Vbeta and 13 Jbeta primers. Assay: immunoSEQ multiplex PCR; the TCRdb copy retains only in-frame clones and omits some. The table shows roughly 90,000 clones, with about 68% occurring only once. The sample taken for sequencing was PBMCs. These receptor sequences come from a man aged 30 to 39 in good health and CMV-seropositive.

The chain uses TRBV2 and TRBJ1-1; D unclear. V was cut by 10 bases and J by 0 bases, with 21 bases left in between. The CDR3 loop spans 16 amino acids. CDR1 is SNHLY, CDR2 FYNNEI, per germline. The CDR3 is CAIPRRGGTMNTEAFF. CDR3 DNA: TGTGCCATCCCTCGAAGAGGCGGCACCATGAACACTGAAGCTTTCTTT. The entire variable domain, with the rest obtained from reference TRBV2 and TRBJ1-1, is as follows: EPEVTQTPSHQVTQMGQEVILRCVPISNHLYFYWYRQILGQKVEFLVSFYNNEISEKSEIFDDQFSVERPDGSNFTLKIRSTKLEDSAMYFCAIPRRGGTMNTEAFFGQGTRLTVV.

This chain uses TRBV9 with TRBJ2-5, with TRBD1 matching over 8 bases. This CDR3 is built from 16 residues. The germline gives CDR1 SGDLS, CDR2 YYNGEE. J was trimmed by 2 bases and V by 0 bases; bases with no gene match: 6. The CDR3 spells CASSVDGTGPQETQYF. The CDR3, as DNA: TGTGCCAGCAGCGTAGACGGGACAGGACCACAAGAGACCCAGTACTTC.

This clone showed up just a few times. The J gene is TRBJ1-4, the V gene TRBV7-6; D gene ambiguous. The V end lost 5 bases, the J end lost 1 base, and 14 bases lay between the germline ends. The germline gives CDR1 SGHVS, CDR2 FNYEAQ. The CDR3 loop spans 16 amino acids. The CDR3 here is CASSQAVGGTNEKLFF. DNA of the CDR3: TGTGCCAGCAGCCAGGCCGTAGGTGGAACTAATGAAAAACTGTTTTTT.

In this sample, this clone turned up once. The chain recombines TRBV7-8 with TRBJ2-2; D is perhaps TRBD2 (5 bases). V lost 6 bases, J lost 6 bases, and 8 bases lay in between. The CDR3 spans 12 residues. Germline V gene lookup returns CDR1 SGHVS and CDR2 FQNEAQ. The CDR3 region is CASRLDPGELFF. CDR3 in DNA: TGTGCCAGCAGACTAGACCCCGGGGAGCTGTTTTTT.

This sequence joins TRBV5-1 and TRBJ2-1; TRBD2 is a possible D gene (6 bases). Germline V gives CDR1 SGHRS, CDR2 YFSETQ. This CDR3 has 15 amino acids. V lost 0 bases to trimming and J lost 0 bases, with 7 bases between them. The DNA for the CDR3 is TGCGCCAGCAGCTTGGACGGGGGCTCCTACAATGAGCAGTTCTTC. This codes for CASSLDGGSYNEQFF.

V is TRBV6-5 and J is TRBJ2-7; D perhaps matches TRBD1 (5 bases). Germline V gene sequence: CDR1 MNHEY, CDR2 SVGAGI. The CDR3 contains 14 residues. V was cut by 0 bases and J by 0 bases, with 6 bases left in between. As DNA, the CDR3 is TGTGCCAGCAGTTACTCCGGACACTCCTACGAGCAGTACTTC. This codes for CASSYSGHSYEQYF.

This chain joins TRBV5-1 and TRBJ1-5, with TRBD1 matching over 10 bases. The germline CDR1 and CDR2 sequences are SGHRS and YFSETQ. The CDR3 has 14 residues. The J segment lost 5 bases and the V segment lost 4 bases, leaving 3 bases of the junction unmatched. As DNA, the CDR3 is TGCGCCAGCAGCGACGGACAGGGGGATCAGCCCCAGCATTTT. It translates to CASSDGQGDQPQHF. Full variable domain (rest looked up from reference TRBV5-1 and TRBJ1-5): KAGVTQTPRYLIKTRGQQVTLSCSPISGHRSVSWYQQTPGQGLQFLFEYFSETQRNKGNFPGRFSGRQFSNSRSEMNVSTLELGDSALYLCASSDGQGDQPQHFGDGTRLSIL.

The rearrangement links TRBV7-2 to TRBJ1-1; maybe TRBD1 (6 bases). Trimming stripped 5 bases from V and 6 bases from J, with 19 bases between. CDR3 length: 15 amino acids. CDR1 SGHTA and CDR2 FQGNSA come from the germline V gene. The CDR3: CASSPTFRDNSEAFF. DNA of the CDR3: TGTGCCAGCAGCCCAACGTTCCGGGACAACTCTGAAGCTTTCTTT.

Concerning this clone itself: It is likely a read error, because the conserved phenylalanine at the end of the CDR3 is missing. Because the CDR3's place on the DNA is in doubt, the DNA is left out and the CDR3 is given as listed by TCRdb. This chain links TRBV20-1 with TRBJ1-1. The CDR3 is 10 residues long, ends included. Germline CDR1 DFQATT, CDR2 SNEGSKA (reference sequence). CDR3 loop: CSARDEEPKL.

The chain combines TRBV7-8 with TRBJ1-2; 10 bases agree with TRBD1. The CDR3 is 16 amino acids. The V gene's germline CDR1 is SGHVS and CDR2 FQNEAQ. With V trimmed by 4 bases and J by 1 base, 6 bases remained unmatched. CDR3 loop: CASSSADRGDNYGYTF. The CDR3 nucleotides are TGTGCCAGCAGCTCGGCGGACAGGGGGGATAACTATGGCTACACCTTC.

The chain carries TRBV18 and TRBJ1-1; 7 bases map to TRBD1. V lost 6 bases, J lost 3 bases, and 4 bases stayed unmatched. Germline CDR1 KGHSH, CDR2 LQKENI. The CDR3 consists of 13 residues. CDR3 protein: CASSLGQHTEAFF. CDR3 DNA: TGTGCCAGCTCCTTGGGACAGCACACTGAAGCTTTCTTT.

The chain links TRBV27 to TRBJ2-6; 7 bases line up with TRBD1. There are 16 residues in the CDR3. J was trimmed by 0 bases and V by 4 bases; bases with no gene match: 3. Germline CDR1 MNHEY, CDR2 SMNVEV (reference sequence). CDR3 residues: CASSWDSFSGANVLTF. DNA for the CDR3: TGTGCCAGCAGTTGGGACAGCTTCTCTGGGGCCAACGTCCTGACTTTC. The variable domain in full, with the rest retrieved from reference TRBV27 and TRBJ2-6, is EAQVTQNPRYLITVTGKKLTVTCSQNMNHEYMSWYRQDPGLGLRQIYYSMNVEVTDKGDVPEGYKVSRKEKRNFPLILESPSPNQTSLYFCASSWDSFSGANVLTFGAGSRLTVL.

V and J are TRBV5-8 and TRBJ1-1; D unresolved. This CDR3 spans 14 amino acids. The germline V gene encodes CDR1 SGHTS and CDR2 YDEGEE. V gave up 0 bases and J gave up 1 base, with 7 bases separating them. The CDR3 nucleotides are TGTGCCAGCAGCTTGGGAGGAGAGAACACTGAAGCTTTCTTT. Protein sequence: CASSLGGENTEAFF.

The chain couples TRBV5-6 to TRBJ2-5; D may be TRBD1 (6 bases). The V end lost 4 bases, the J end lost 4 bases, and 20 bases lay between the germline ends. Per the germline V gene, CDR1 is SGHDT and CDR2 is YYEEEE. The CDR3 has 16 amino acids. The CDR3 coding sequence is TGTGCCAGCAGCCCGACACCGACAGGAACGGCAGAGACCCAGTACTTC. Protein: CASSPTPTGTAETQYF.

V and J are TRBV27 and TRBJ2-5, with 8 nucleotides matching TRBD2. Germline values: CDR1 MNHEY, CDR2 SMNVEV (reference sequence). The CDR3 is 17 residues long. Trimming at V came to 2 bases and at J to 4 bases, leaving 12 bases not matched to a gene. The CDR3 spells CASSLPQSGSRPETQYF. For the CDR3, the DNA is TGTGCCAGCAGTTTACCCCAGAGCGGGAGCCGCCCAGAGACCCAGTACTTC.

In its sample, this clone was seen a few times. CDR3 sequence: CASSEWLGSSYEQYF. Written as DNA, the CDR3 is TGTGCCAGCAGTGAATGGCTTGGGAGCTCCTACGAGCAGTACTTC. This chain links TRBV2 with TRBJ2-7; maybe TRBD2 (5 bases). Germline V gene lookup returns CDR1 SNHLY and CDR2 FYNNEI. Trimming took 2 bases from V and 0 from J, leaving 11 bases between them. The CDR3 contains 15 residues. The variable domain in full, completed from reference TRBV2 and TRBJ2-7, reads EPEVTQTPSHQVTQMGQEVILRCVPISNHLYFYWYRQILGQKVEFLVSFYNNEISEKSEIFDDQFSVERPDGSNFTLKIRSTKLEDSAMYFCASSEWLGSSYEQYFGPGTRLTVT.

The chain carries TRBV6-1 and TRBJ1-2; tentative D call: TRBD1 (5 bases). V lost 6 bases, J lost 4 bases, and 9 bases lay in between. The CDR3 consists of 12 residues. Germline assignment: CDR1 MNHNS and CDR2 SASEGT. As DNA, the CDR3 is TGTGCCAGCAGGGACACTCTCTATGGCTACACCTTC. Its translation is CASRDTLYGYTF.

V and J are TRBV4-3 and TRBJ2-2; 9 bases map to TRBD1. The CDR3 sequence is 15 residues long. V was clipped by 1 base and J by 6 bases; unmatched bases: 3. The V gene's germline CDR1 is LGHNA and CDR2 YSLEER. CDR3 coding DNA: TGCGCCAGCAGCCAAGTTACAGGGGGCGCCGGGGAGCTGTTTTTT. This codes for CASSQVTGGAGELFF.

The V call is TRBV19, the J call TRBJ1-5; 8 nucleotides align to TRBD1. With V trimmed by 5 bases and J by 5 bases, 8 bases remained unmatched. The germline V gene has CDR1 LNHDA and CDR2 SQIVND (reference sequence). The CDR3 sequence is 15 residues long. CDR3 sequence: CASSSLTGVDQPQHF. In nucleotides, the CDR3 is TGTGCCAGTAGTTCTCTGACAGGGGTGGATCAGCCCCAGCATTTT.

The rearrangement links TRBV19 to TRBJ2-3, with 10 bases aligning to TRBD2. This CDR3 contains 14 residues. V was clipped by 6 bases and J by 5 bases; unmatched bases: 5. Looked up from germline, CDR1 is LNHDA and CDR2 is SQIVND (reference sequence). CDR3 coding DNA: TGTGCCAGTAGCCTAGCGGGAGCTGTAGATACGCAGTATTTT. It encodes CASSLAGAVDTQYF.

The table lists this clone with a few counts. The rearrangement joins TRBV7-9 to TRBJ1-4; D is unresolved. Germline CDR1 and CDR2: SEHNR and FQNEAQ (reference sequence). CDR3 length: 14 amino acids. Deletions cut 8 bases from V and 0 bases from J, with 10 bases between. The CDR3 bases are TGTGCCAGCCTAGGCGCTGCAACTAATGAAAAACTGTTTTTT. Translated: CASLGAATNEKLFF.

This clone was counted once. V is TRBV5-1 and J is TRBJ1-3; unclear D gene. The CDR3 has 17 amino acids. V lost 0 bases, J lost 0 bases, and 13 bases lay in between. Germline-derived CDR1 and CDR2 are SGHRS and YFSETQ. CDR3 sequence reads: CASSLESLPSSGNTIYF. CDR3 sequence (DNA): TGCGCCAGCAGCTTGGAGAGTCTTCCGAGCTCTGGAAACACCATATATTTT.

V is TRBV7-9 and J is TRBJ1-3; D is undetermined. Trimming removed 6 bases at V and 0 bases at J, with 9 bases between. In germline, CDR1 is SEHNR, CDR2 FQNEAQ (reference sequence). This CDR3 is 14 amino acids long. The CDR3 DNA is TGTGCCAGCAGGCAGGTTTACTCTGGAAACACCATATATTTT. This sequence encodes CASRQVYSGNTIYF.

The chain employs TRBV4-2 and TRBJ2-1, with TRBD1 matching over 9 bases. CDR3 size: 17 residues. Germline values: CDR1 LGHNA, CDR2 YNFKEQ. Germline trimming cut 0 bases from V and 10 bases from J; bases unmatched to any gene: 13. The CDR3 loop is CASSQEVRDRERGEQFF. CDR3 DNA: TGTGCCAGCAGCCAAGAAGTACGGGACAGGGAAAGAGGGGAGCAGTTCTTC.